A selection of T cell receptor beta chains follows, all from one sample in a study of T-cell memory formation after mild COVID-19. One entry per CDR3 protein, called by TCRdb with MiXCR from the 5' RACE reads. The sample includes fewer than 450,000 distinct CDR3 sequences, 24% of them seen just once. Input material: PBMCs or a T cell subset sorted from them (not recorded which). These receptors were collected from an adult woman who had mild COVID-19 (a few samples of this study predate the infection). Cell type and time point are not known. CDR3s include the opening cysteine and the closing phenylalanine or tryptophan. A D gene is named only where the DNA matches it firmly. Expanded clones are given a class, and other clones once, few, many or no size at all.

d_gene,len,abundance,j_gene,v_gene,CDR3aa,CDR3nt
TRBD1,13,.,TRBJ2-3,TRBV7-9,CASQRDSQDTQYF,TGTGCCTCCCAACGGGACAGCCAAGATACGCAGTATTTT
TRBD1,16,many,TRBJ1-6,TRBV12-3/TRBV12-4,CASRPETGQLNSPLHF,TGTGCCAGCAGACCAGAGACGGGACAGCTAAATTCACCCCTCCACTTT
.,14,.,TRBJ2-7,TRBV18,CASSPGLDSYEQYF,TGTGCCAGCTCACCAGGGTTAGACTCCTACGAGCAGTACTTC
.,15,.,TRBJ1-1,TRBV7-8,CASSLVDMGGTEAFF,TGTGCCAGCAGCTTAGTCGACATGGGGGGCACTGAAGCTTTCTTT
.,15,.,TRBJ1-2,TRBV19,CASSIGGRIPYGYTF,TGTGCCAGTAGTATAGGAGGCCGGATCCCTTATGGCTACACCTTC
.,13,few,TRBJ1-2,TRBV27,CASSSQGLGGYTF,TGTGCCAGCAGTTCCCAGGGTCTGGGCGGCTACACCTTC
TRBD2,15,few,TRBJ2-7,TRBV12-3/TRBV12-4,CASSTAREGPDEQYF,TGTGCCAGCAGTACTGCCCGGGAGGGCCCGGATGAGCAGTACTTC
.,13,.,TRBJ2-5,TRBV29-1,CSVEDGPGETQYF,TGCAGCGTTGAAGATGGGCCTGGGGAGACCCAGTACTTC
TRBD1,14,.,TRBJ2-7,TRBV18,CASSLGQGVNEQYF,TGTGCCAGCTCACTGGGACAGGGTGTCAACGAGCAGTACTTC
TRBD1,15,.,TRBJ1-2,TRBV14,CASSPGQEINYGYTF,TGTGCCAGCAGCCCCGGACAGGAGATTAACTATGGCTACACCTTC
TRBD2,15,few,TRBJ2-2,TRBV10-3,CAISRLAEGTGELFF,TGTGCCATCAGTCGACTAGCGGAAGGCACCGGGGAGCTGTTTTTT
.,16,many,TRBJ2-1,TRBV21-1,CASSKDLAGGLREQFF,TGTGCCAGCAGCAAAGATCTAGCGGGGGGGCTACGGGAGCAGTTCTTC
TRBD1,13,.,TRBJ2-1,TRBV15,CATDRDSYNEQFF,TGTGCCACCGATCGGGACAGCTACAATGAGCAGTTCTTC
TRBD1,16,.,TRBJ2-2,TRBV20-1,CSARVRQGADTGELFF,TGCAGTGCTAGAGTTCGACAGGGGGCTGACACCGGGGAGCTGTTTTTT
.,13,.,TRBJ2-1,TRBV7-6,CASSLGDAGQKFF,TGTGCCAGCAGCTTAGGGGACGCCGGACAAAAGTTCTTC
.,15,.,TRBJ1-2,TRBV6-5,CASRPGQLLNYGYTF,TGTGCCAGCAGACCCGGACAACTACTTAACTATGGCTACACCTTC
.,14,.,TRBJ1-1,TRBV7-2,CASSPAPGRPEAFF,TGTGCCAGCAGCCCCGCCCCAGGGCGGCCTGAAGCTTTCTTT
TRBD2,16,few,TRBJ2-7,TRBV20-1,CSAIDRRGGRPVEQYF,TGCAGTGCCATAGACCGTCGGGGGGGCCGCCCCGTCGAGCAGTACTTC
.,12,few,TRBJ1-1,TRBV29-1,CSVLNSRENPFF,TGCAGCGTACTAAATTCCCGGGAGAATCCTTTCTTT
.,16,.,TRBJ2-7,TRBV20-1,CSTTGTPYKGGYEQYF,TGCAGTACGACCGGGACTCCATACAAGGGGGGCTACGAGCAGTACTTC
.,13,.,TRBJ1-5,TRBV16,CASSQSKDQPQHF,TGTGCCAGCAGCCAATCAAAAGATCAGCCCCAGCATTTT
TRBD1,13,few,TRBJ2-1,TRBV3-1,CASSPGTGSEQFF,TGTGCCAGCAGCCCCGGGACAGGGAGTGAGCAGTTCTTC
TRBD1,14,.,TRBJ1-1,TRBV6-5,CASSFGQGVTEAFF,TGTGCCAGCAGTTTCGGACAGGGGGTCACTGAAGCTTTCTTT
.,17,.,TRBJ1-2,TRBV7-3,CASSPDGPYSANYGYTF,TGTGCCAGCAGCCCAGACGGACCTTATTCAGCTAACTATGGCTACACCTTC
.,15,.,TRBJ2-7,TRBV4-1,CASSQFDGHSYEQYF,TGCGCCAGCAGTCAATTCGACGGCCACTCCTACGAGCAGTACTTC
TRBD1,13,few,TRBJ2-7,TRBV7-3,CASSIDRVGEQYF,TGTGCCAGCAGCATAGACAGGGTTGGCGAGCAGTACTTC
TRBD1,11,.,TRBJ2-1,TRBV24-1,CATSAPGQEFF,TGTGCCACCAGTGCCCCGGGACAGGAGTTCTTC
.,15,.,TRBJ2-1,TRBV6-4,CASSDPRTGNNEQFF,TGTGCCAGCAGTGACCCTCGGACTGGAAACAATGAGCAGTTCTTC
.,11,.,TRBJ1-1,TRBV5-6,CASSLGGAAFF,TGTGCCAGCAGCTTGGGTGGGGCAGCTTTCTTT
.,15,.,TRBJ1-4,TRBV5-6,CASSLGAGYREKLFF,TGTGCCAGCAGCTTGGGGGCTGGCTACAGGGAAAAACTGTTTTTT
TRBD1,15,.,TRBJ2-1,TRBV5-6,CASRPGTGPYNEQFF,TGTGCCAGCAGACCCGGGACAGGGCCCTACAATGAGCAGTTCTTC
TRBD2,17,.,TRBJ2-1,TRBV14,CASSPLAGLGSYNEQFF,TGTGCCAGCAGCCCGTTAGCGGGATTGGGCTCCTACAATGAGCAGTTCTTC
TRBD1,16,.,TRBJ1-2,TRBV6-5,CASSYFNPTGNYGYTF,TGTGCCAGCAGTTACTTCAACCCGACAGGGAACTATGGCTACACCTTC
TRBD1,17,.,TRBJ1-5,TRBV6-1,CASSGTGSPSSNQPQHF,TGTGCCAGCAGTGGGACAGGATCTCCTTCGAGCAATCAGCCCCAGCATTTT
TRBD1,15,.,TRBJ1-2,TRBV27,CASSSKGQGAYGYTF,TGTGCCAGCAGTTCAAAGGGACAGGGTGCTTATGGCTACACCTTC
.,12,.,TRBJ2-7,TRBV7-9,CASSLGAHEQYF,TGTGCCAGCAGCTTAGGTGCCCACGAGCAGTACTTC